The 8 T cell receptor beta chains reported below all come from one sample, sequenced in a study of T cell repertoires in cytomegalovirus infection (dated by TCRdb to between 2018 and 2020). Sequencing was performed on an Illumina HiSeq 1500. TCRdb redid the processing of the public reads, applying fastp at Q25 and MiXCR, and retained in-frame beta chains. Each entry merges the rows of one CDR3 protein and shows their most common DNA and genes. The sample table contains approximately 500,000 distinct CDR3 sequences; only one count was recorded for about 25% of them. The top ten clones comprise 13% of the sample. The sample was PBMCs. The receptor set was obtained from a human donor in good health (CMV status not recorded). Some clones in this sample may be carry-over from other donors' samples.

The V call is TRBV29-1, the J call TRBJ1-6, with D perhaps matching TRBD1 (6 bases). CDR1 SQVTM and CDR2 ANQGSEA come from the germline V gene. V lost 4 bases to trimming and J lost 9 bases, with 13 bases between them. This CDR3 is 13 amino acids long. Here the CDR3 reads CSVGQDGASPLHF. The CDR3, as DNA: TGCAGCGTTGGACAGGATGGGGCTTCACCCCTCCACTTT.

The genes are TRBV12-3 or TRBV12-4 and TRBJ2-3; D is ambiguous. Trimming shortened V by 2 bases and J by 2 bases, and 11 bases separated the two germline ends. The CDR3 length is 15 residues. CDR3 sequence: CASSLRSPHTDTQYF. Here the CDR3 DNA reads TGTGCCAGCAGTTTACGGAGCCCCCACACAGATACGCAGTATTTT.

The sample holds a few counts of this clonotype. The V and J genes are TRBV2 and TRBJ2-7; a weak D match, TRBD2 (6 bases). The CDR3 contains 15 residues. The germline V and J ends were trimmed by 0 bases and 2 bases, with 11 bases remaining between them. CDR1 SNHLY and CDR2 FYNNEI come from the germline V gene. The CDR3 DNA follows: TGTGCCAGCAGTGAAGCGTCTAGCGTAGCCTACGAGCAGTACGTC. Encoded protein: CASSEASSVAYEQYV.

CDR3 residues: CASSLGDRGRGTDTQYF. CDR3 DNA sequence: TGTGCCAGCAGCTTGGGAGACAGGGGTCGCGGGACAGATACGCAGTATTTT. The rearrangement joins TRBV5-4 to TRBJ2-3, with 8 bases that match TRBD1. The CDR3 consists of 17 residues. The V gene's germline CDR1 is SGHNT and CDR2 YYREEE (reference sequence). V lost 0 bases to trimming and J lost 3 bases; unmatched junction nucleotides: 9. Looking up the rest from reference TRBV5-4 and TRBJ2-3 gives the full variable domain: ETGVTQSPTHLIKTRGQQVTLRCSSQSGHNTVSWYQQALGQGPQFIFQYYREEENGRGNFPPRFSGLQFPNYSSELNVNALELDDSALYLCASSLGDRGRGTDTQYFGPGTRLTVL.

This clonotype was seen only once. V and J are TRBV28 and TRBJ2-3, with TRBD1 as a possible D gene (5 bases). Germline CDR1 reads MDHEN; CDR2 reads SYDVKM. The CDR3 contains 11 residues. V was trimmed by 6 bases and J by 7 bases, leaving 8 bases between them. Written as DNA, the CDR3 is TGTGCCAGCAGGACAGAGAATACGCAGTATTTT. It is translated as CASRTENTQYF.

The chain combines TRBV11-2 with TRBJ2-3; TRBD1 matches at 8 bases. Germline assignment: CDR1 SGHAT and CDR2 FQNNGV. This CDR3 has 13 residues. The trim removed 2 bases at V and 8 bases at J, leaving 3 bases unmatched. The CDR3 spells CASSLTTGGTQYF. The CDR3 DNA follows: TGTGCCAGCAGCTTAACCACAGGGGGTACGCAGTATTTT.

The J gene is TRBJ2-7, the V gene TRBV3-1, with a tentative D call TRBD2 (5 bases). The germline CDR1 and CDR2 sequences are LGHDT and YNNKEL (reference sequence). V shed 0 bases and J shed 9 bases, with 12 bases lying between them. The CDR3 is made up of 13 amino acids. The CDR3: CASSQDFAAAQYF. CDR3 DNA sequence: TGTGCCAGCAGCCAAGACTTCGCAGCGGCGCAGTACTTC.

The rearrangement joins TRBV7-9 to TRBJ1-6; TRBD1 might be the D (6 bases). The CDR3 consists of 18 residues. V gave up 4 bases and J gave up 7 bases, with 23 bases separating them. Germline CDR1 and CDR2: SEHNR and FQNEAQ (reference sequence). CDR3 bases: TGTGCCAGCAGCTCTAACCGGGGGCGCGATATGGGCAATTCACCCCTCCACTTT. This translates into CASSSNRGRDMGNSPLHF.